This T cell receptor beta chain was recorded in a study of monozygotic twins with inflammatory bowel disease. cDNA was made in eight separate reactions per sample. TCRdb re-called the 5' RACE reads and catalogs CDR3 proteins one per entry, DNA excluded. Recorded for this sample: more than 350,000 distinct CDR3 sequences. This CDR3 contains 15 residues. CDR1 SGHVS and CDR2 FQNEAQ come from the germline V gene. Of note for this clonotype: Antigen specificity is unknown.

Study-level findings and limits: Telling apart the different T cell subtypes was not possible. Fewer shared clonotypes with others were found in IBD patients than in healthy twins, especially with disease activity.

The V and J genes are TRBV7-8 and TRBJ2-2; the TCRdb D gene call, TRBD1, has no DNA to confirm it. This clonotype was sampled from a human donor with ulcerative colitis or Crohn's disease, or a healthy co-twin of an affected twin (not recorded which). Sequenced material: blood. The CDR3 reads CASSRPGTGTGELFF. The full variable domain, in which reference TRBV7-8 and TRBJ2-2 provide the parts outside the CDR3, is GAGVSQSPRYKVAKRGQDVALRCDPISGHVSLFWYQQALGQGPEFLTYFQNEAQLDKSGLPSDRFFAERPEGSVSTLKIQRTQQEDSAVYLCASSRPGTGTGELFFGEGSRLTVL.